In this sample, the clone carrying this T cell receptor beta chain turned up once. The antigen remains undetermined. The sample is drawn from a study of graft-versus-host responses after intestinal transplantation. Turning to the study itself: Among the recipients, all got anti-thymocyte globulin induction and then tacrolimus and steroids for around 3 years.

Profiling relied on immunoSEQ multiplex PCR, and the TCRdb table lists in-frame clones only, not all of them. The repertoire holds 70,000 to 95,000 clones, with approximately 95% as singletons. The clonotype originates from a human donor who was the organ donor for an intestinal transplant. Sequenced material: unstimulated CD8+ T cells sorted from spleen or lymph node cells, taken before transplant.

The CDR3 here is CASSHYRVVRGYTF. In DNA, the CDR3 is TGTGCCAGCAGCCATTACAGGGTAGTGCGGGGCTACACCTTC. The rearrangement uses TRBV6-6 and TRBJ1-2, with a weak D call TRBD1 (6 bases). V gave up 6 bases and J gave up 8 bases, with 19 bases separating them. The CDR3 covers 14 residues. Germline CDR1 reads MNHNY; CDR2 reads SVGAGI (reference sequence).